The 2 T cell receptor beta chains below all came from one sample that was sequenced in a study of T cell responses to AZD1222 COVID-19 vaccine. Here immunoSEQ multiplex PCR was the method, and the copy in TCRdb shows in-frame clones only, minus some. Here the sample spans some 83,000 clones, just under 90% being singletons. Sequencing was performed on peripheral blood, taken on day 0 of AZD1222 vaccination. Source of these receptors: an adult in good health.

V gene TRBV27 combines with J gene TRBJ2-7, with TRBD2 identical over 8 bases. From germline, CDR1 is MNHEY and CDR2 SMNVEV (reference sequence). Trimming took 0 bases from V and 4 from J; bases not matched to a gene: 8. The CDR3 runs to 16 residues. The CDR3 DNA is TGTGCCAGCAGTTTATCGCATGGGACTAGGGTTTACGAGCAGTACTTC. Its protein is CASSLSHGTRVYEQYF.

The CDR3, as DNA: TGCGCCAGCAGCCAAGATGGACAGGGGGCCAATGAGCAGTTCTTC. Amino acid sequence: CASSQDGQGANEQFF. The chain recombines TRBV4-1 with TRBJ2-1; TRBD1 matches 11 bases. Germline V gives CDR1 MGHRA, CDR2 YSYEKL. This CDR3 spans 15 amino acids. J lost 6 bases, V lost 0 bases, and 1 base had no gene match.